The rows below give T cell receptor beta chains drawn from one sample of a study of CD8+CD57+ T cells in acquired aplastic anemia. TCRdb reprocessed the reads via MiXCR and lists one record per CDR3 protein. The data show about 80,000 distinct CDR3 sequences, approximately 46% seen once. The sample taken for sequencing was sorted CD4+, CD8+, or CD8+CD57+ T cells (not recorded which) from PBMCs. Receptor source: a human donor in good health, serving as a control. Both conserved end residues are part of each CDR3. The D gene is left open where the match is weak. Expanded clones are given a class, and other clones once, few, many or no size at all.

D: NA
size: NA
J: TRBJ1-3
V: TRBV6-2/TRBV6-3
CDR3: CASSEEEGTLLNTIYF
DNA: TGTGCCAGCAGTGAAGAAGAAGGGACCCTTTTAAACACCATATATTTT

D: NA
size: few
J: TRBJ1-5
V: TRBV25-1
CDR3: CASSVDFGNQPQHF
DNA: TGTGCCAGCAGCGTCGACTTCGGCAATCAGCCCCAGCATTTT

D: NA
size: NA
J: TRBJ2-1
V: TRBV11-3
CDR3: CASGTHGGNEQFF
DNA: TGTGCCAGCGGAACCCACGGCGGTAATGAGCAGTTCTTC

D: NA
size: few
J: TRBJ1-1
V: TRBV6-5
CDR3: CASSYHRADEAFF
DNA: TGTGCCAGCAGTTACCACAGGGCAGATGAAGCTTTCTTT

D: NA
size: many
J: TRBJ1-1
V: TRBV29-1
CDR3: CSVKGVGTEAFF
DNA: TGCAGCGTGAAGGGGGTAGGCACTGAAGCTTTCTTT

D: NA
size: NA
J: TRBJ1-5
V: TRBV3-1
CDR3: CASSTDSRSNQPQHF
DNA: TGTGCCAGCAGTACGGACAGCAGAAGCAATCAGCCCCAGCATTTT

D: NA
size: many
J: TRBJ2-7
V: TRBV2
CDR3: CASSLTSAEQYF
DNA: TGTGCCAGCAGTTTAACTAGTGCCGAGCAGTACTTC

D: NA
size: many
J: TRBJ1-3
V: TRBV25-1
CDR3: CASSGRKNSGNTIYF
DNA: TGTGCCAGCAGCGGCAGGAAAAACTCTGGAAACACCATATATTTT

D: NA
size: NA
J: TRBJ2-7
V: TRBV10-3
CDR3: CAISGSQAAHSEQYF
DNA: TGTGCCATCAGTGGGTCTCAGGCCGCCCACTCCGAGCAGTACTTC

D: NA
size: NA
J: TRBJ2-7
V: TRBV14
CDR3: CAGSLRTDSYEQYF
DNA: TGTGCCGGCAGCCTAAGGACAGACTCCTACGAGCAGTACTTC

D: NA
size: NA
J: TRBJ2-6
V: TRBV14
CDR3: CASSQDQGKSPSGANVLTF
DNA: TGTGCCAGCAGCCAAGATCAGGGAAAATCACCCTCTGGGGCCAACGTCCTGACTTTC

D: NA
size: NA
J: TRBJ2-7
V: TRBV25-1
CDR3: CASSVYDGTSFEQYF
DNA: TGTGCCAGCAGTGTATATGACGGGACATCTTTCGAGCAGTACTTC

D: TRBD1
size: NA
J: TRBJ1-1
V: TRBV9
CDR3: CASSGWTGQGNTEAFF
DNA: TGTGCCAGCAGCGGATGGACGGGACAGGGTAACACTGAAGCTTTCTTT

D: TRBD2
size: NA
J: TRBJ2-1
V: TRBV20-1
CDR3: CSAGRGEQFF
DNA: TGCAGTGCCGGGAGGGGTGAGCAGTTCTTC

D: NA
size: many
J: TRBJ1-1
V: TRBV6-6
CDR3: CASSYSAGEGTEAFF
DNA: TGTGCCAGCAGTTACTCGGCAGGGGAGGGCACTGAAGCTTTCTTT

D: NA
size: NA
J: TRBJ2-7
V: TRBV19
CDR3: CASSIGTHPIYEQYF
DNA: TGTGCCAGTAGTATCGGGACCCACCCAATCTACGAGCAGTACTTC

D: TRBD1
size: NA
J: TRBJ1-2
V: TRBV7-9
CDR3: CASSTGALGYGYTF
DNA: TGTGCCAGCAGCACAGGGGCGCTCGGCTATGGCTACACCTTC